This T cell receptor beta chain was obtained from a study of healthy donors' naive CD4 and CD8 T cells. Regarding the study as a whole: Bias from naive T cell homeostatic proliferation was not addressed. Positive CDR3 charge linked to CD4+ cells, negative to CD8+ cells.

Looked up from germline, CDR1 is PRHDT and CDR2 is FYEKMQ (reference sequence). V lost 8 bases and J 4 bases, leaving 11 bases between the germline ends. This CDR3 contains 13 residues. Turning to this clonotype: What it binds is unknown.

Starting from roughly 0.45 ug of total RNA, TCR libraries were made with linear amplification. TCRdb re-called the reads with MiXCR, one entry per CDR3 protein. The data contain approximately 180,000 distinct CDR3 sequences, over 60% of them singletons. The sample comprised naive CD4+ and CD8+ T cells sorted from blood, pooled from several donors. V usage is TRBV13 and J usage is TRBJ2-2; a weak D match, TRBD1 (6 bases). The receptor was isolated from a pool of human donors in good health; the sample pools cells from several healthy donors. As DNA, the CDR3 is TGTGCCAGCGGACCCAGGGGCACCGGGGAGCTGTTTTTT. Its translation: CASGPRGTGELFF.